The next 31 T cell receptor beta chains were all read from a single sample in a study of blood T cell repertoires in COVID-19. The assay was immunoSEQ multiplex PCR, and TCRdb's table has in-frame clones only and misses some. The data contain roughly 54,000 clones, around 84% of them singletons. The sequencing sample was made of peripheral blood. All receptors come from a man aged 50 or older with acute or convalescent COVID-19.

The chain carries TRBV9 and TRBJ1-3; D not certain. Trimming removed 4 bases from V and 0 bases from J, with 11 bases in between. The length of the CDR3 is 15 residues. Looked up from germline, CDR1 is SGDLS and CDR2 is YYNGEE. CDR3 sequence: CASSSDGVSGNTIYF. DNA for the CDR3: TGTGCCAGCAGCTCGGATGGAGTCTCTGGAAACACCATATATTTT. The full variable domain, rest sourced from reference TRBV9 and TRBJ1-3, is DSGVTQTPKHLITATGQRVTLRCSPRSGDLSVYWYQQSLDQGLQFLIQYYNGEERAKGNILERFSAQQFPDLHSELNLSSLELGDSALYFCASSSDGVSGNTIYFGEGSWLTVV.

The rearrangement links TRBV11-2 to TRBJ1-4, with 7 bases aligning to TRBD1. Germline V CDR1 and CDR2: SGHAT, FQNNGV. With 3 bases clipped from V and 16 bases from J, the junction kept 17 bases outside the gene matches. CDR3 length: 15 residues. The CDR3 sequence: CASSFSRGQLGGGFF. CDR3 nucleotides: TGTGCCAGCAGCTTTAGCAGGGGACAGCTGGGCGGAGGGTTTTTT.

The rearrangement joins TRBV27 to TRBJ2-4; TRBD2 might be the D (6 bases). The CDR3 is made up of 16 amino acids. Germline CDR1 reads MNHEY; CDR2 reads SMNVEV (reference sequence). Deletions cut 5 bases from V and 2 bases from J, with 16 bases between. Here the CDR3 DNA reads TGTGCCAGCAGTGAAGTCCGGGGGTATTCCAAAAACATTCAGTACTTC. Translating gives CASSEVRGYSKNIQYF.

The CDR3 sequence: CASSALDYTGELFF. The CDR3 DNA is TGTGCCAGCAGTGCTTTGGACTACACCGGGGAGCTGTTTTTT. The chain joins TRBV27 to TRBJ2-2, with D tentatively TRBD2 (5 bases). Germline values: CDR1 MNHEY, CDR2 SMNVEV (reference sequence). CDR3 size: 14 residues. V shed 5 bases and J shed 3 bases, with 10 bases lying between them.

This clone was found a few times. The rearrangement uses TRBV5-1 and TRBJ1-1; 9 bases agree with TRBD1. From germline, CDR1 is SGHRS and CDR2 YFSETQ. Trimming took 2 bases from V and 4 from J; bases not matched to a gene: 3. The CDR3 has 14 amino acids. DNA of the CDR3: TGCGCCAGCAGCTTCACGACAGGGGGCACTGAAGCTTTCTTT. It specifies CASSFTTGGTEAFF. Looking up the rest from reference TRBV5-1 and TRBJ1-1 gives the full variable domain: KAGVTQTPRYLIKTRGQQVTLSCSPISGHRSVSWYQQTPGQGLQFLFEYFSETQRNKGNFPGRFSGRQFSNSRSEMNVSTLELGDSALYLCASSFTTGGTEAFFGQGTRLTVV.

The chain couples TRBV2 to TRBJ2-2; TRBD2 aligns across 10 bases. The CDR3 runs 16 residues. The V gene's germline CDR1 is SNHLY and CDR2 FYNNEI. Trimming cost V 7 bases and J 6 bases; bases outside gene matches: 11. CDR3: CASNLQQTSGAGELFF. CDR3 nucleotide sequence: TGTGCCAGCAACCTCCAGCAAACTAGCGGGGCCGGGGAGCTGTTTTTT. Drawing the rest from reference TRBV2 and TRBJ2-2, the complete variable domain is EPEVTQTPSHQVTQMGQEVILRCVPISNHLYFYWYRQILGQKVEFLVSFYNNEISEKSEIFDDQFSVERPDGSNFTLKIRSTKLEDSAMYFCASNLQQTSGAGELFFGEGSRLTVL.

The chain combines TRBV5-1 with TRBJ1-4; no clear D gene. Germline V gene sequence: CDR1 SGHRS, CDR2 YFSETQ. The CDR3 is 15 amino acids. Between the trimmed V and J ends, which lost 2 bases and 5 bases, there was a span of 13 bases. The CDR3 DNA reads TGCGCCAGCAGCTTTGACAACGACGAAAATGAAAAACTGTTTTTT. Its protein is CASSFDNDENEKLFF.

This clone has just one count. The CDR3: CSASQAGRGYTF. The CDR3 DNA sequence: TGCAGTGCTAGTCAGGCAGGAAGGGGCTACACCTTC. The chain uses TRBV20-1 and TRBJ1-2; D is unresolved. Trimming took 3 bases from V and 8 from J, leaving 13 bases between them. The CDR3 runs 12 residues. Per the germline V gene, CDR1 is DFQATT and CDR2 is SNEGSKA (reference sequence).

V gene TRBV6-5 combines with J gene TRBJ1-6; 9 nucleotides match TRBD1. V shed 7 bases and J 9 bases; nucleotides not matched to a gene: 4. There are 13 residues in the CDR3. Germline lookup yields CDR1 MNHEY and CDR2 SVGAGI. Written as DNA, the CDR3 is TGTGCCAGCACGACAGGGGGTAGTTCACCCCTCCACTTT. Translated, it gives CASTTGGSSPLHF.

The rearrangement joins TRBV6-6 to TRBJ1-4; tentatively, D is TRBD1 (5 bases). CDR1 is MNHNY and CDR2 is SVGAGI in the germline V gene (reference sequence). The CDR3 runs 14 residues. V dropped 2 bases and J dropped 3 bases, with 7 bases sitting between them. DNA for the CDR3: TGTGCCAGCAGTTACGGGACTTCTAATGAAAAACTGTTTTTT. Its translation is CASSYGTSNEKLFF.

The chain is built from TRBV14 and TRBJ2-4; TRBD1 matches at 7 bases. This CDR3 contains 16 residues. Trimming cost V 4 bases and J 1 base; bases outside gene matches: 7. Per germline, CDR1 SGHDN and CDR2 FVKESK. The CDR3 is CASSLRQGWAKNIQYF. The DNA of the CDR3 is TGTGCCAGCAGCCTCAGACAGGGATGGGCCAAAAACATTCAGTACTTC.

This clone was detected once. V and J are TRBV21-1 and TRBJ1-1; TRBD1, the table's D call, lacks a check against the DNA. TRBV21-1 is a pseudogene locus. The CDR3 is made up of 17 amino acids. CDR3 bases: TGTGCCAGCAGCAAAGATCAAGCAGGGGGCGAGAACACTGAAGCTTTCTTT. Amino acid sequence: CASSKDQAGGENTEAFF.

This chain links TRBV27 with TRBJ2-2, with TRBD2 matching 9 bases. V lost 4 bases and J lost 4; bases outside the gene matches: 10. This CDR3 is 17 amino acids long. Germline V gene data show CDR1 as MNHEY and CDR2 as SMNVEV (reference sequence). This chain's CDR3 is CASSSRSSGGSTGELFF. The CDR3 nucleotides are TGTGCCAGCAGTTCAAGATCAAGCGGGGGGAGCACCGGGGAGCTGTTTTTT.

The CDR3 sequence: CASSDRGDGANVLTF. CDR3 bases: TGTGCCAGCAGCGATCGAGGTGATGGGGCCAACGTCCTGACTTTC. J is TRBJ2-6 and V is TRBV5-8, with D hard to call. CDR3 size: 15 residues. Germline CDR1 reads SGHTS; CDR2 reads YDEGEE. Trimming removed 4 bases at V and 3 bases at J, with 11 bases between.

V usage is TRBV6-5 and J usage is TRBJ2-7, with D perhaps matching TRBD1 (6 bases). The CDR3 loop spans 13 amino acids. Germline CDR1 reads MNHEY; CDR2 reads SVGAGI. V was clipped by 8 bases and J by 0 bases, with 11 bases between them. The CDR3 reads CASGGRLSYEQYF. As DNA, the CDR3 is TGTGCCAGCGGGGGCAGGCTCTCCTACGAGCAGTACTTC.

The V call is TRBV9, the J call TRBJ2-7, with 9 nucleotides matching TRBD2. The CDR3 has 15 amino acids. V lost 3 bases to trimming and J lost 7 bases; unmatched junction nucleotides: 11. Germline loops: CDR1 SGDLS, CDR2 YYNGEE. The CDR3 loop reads CASSALAGVTGEQYF. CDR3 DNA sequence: TGTGCCAGCAGCGCTTTAGCGGGAGTTACGGGTGAGCAGTACTTC.

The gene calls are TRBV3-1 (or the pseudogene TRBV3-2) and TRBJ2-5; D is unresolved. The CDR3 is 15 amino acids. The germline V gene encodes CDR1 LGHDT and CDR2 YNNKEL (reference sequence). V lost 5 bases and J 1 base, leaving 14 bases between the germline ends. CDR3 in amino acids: CASSSSSQVQETQYF. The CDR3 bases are TGTGCCAGCAGCTCCTCGTCGCAGGTCCAAGAGACCCAGTACTTC.

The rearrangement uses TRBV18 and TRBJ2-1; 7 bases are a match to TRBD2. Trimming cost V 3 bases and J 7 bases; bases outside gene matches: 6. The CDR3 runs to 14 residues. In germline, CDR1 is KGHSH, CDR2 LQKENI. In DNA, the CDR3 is TGTGCCAGCTCACCTACTAGCGATAAAAATGAGCAGTTCTTC. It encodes CASSPTSDKNEQFF.

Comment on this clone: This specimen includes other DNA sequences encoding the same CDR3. The CDR3 spells CASSQAVYEQYF. The CDR3 coding sequence is TGTGCCAGCAGCCAGGCGGTCTACGAGCAGTACTTC. The chain employs TRBV3-1 (or the pseudogene TRBV3-2) and TRBJ2-7; D uncertain. The V end was cut by 3 bases, the J end by 3 bases, with 6 bases between. CDR1 and CDR2 from the germline V gene are LGHDT and YNNKEL (reference sequence). This CDR3 is 12 amino acids long.

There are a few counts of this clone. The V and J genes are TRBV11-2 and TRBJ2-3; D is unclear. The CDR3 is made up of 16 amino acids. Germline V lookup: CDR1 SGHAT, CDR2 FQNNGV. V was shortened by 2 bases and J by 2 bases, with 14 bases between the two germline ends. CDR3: CASSLHSLRFTDTQYF. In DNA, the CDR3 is TGTGCCAGCAGCTTACACAGCCTCAGATTCACAGATACGCAGTATTTT.

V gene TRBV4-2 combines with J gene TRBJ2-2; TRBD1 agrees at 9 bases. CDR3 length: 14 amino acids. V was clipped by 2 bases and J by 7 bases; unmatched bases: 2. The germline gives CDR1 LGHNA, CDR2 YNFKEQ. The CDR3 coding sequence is TGTGCCAGCAGCCAAAACAGGGGGCACGGGGAGCTGTTTTTT. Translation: CASSQNRGHGELFF.

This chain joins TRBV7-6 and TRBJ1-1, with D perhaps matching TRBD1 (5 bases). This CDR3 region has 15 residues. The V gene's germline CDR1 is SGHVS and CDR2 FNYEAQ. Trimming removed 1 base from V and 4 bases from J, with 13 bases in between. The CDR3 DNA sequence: TGTGCCAGCAGCTTAGTATCGGGGGGAGGCACTGAAGCTTTCTTT. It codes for CASSLVSGGGTEAFF.

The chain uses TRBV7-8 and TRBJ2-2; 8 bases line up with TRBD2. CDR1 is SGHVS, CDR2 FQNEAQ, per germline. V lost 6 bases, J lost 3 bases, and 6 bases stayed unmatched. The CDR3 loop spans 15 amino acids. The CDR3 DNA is TGTGCCAGCAGTCACGGACTAGCACACACCGGGGAGCTGTTTTTT. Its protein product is CASSHGLAHTGELFF. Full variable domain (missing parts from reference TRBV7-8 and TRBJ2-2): GAGVSQSPRYKVAKRGQDVALRCDPISGHVSLFWYQQALGQGPEFLTYFQNEAQLDKSGLPSDRFFAERPEGSVSTLKIQRTQQEDSAVYLCASSHGLAHTGELFFGEGSRLTVL.

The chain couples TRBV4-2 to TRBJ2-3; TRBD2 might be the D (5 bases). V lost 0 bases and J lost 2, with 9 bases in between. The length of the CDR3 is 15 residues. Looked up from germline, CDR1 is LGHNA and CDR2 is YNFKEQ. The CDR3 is CASSQEKRTTDTQYF. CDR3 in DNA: TGTGCCAGCAGCCAAGAAAAGCGGACCACAGATACGCAGTATTTT.

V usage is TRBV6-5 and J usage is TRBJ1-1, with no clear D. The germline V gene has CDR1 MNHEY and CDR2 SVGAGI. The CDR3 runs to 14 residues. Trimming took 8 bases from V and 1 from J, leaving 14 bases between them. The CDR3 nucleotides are TGTGCCAGCGCCAGGCTGAATCAGAACACTGAAGCTTTCTTT. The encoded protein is CASARLNQNTEAFF.

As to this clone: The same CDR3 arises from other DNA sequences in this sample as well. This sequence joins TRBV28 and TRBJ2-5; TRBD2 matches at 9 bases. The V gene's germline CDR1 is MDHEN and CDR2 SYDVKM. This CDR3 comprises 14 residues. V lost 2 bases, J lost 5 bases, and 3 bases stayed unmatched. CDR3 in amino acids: CASSLSGRLETQYF. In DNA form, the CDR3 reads TGTGCCAGCAGTTTAAGCGGGAGGTTGGAGACCCAGTACTTC.

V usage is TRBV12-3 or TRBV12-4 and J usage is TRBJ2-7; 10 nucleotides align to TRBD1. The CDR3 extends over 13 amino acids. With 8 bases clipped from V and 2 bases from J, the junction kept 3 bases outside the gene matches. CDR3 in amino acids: CASGTGVPYEQYF. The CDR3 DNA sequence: TGTGCCAGCGGGACAGGGGTCCCCTACGAGCAGTACTTC.

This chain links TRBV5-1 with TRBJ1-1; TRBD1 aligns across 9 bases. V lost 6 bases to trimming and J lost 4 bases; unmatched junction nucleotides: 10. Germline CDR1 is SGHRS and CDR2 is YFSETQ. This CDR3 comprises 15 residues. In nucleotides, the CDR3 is TGCGCCAGCAAATACCGACAGGGGGTAATCACTGAAGCTTTCTTT. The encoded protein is CASKYRQGVITEAFF.

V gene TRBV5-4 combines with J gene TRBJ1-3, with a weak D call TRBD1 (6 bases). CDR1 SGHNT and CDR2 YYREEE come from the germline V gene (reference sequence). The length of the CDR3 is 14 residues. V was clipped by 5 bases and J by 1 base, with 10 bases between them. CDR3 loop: CASRDGQSGNTIYF. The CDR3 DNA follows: TGTGCCAGCAGAGATGGACAGTCTGGAAACACCATATATTTT.

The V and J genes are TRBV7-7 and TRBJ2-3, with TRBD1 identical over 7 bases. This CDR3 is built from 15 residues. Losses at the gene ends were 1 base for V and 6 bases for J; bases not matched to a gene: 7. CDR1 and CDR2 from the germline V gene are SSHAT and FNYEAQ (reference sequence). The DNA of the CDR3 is TGTGCCAGCAGCTTAGGGCAGGGGGATTTGGATACGCAGTATTTT. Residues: CASSLGQGDLDTQYF.

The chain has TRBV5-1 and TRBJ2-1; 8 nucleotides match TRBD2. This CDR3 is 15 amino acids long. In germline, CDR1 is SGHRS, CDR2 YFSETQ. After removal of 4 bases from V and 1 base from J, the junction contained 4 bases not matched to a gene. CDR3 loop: CASSPGGESYNEQFF. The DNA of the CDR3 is TGCGCCAGCAGCCCGGGAGGGGAATCCTACAATGAGCAGTTCTTC.